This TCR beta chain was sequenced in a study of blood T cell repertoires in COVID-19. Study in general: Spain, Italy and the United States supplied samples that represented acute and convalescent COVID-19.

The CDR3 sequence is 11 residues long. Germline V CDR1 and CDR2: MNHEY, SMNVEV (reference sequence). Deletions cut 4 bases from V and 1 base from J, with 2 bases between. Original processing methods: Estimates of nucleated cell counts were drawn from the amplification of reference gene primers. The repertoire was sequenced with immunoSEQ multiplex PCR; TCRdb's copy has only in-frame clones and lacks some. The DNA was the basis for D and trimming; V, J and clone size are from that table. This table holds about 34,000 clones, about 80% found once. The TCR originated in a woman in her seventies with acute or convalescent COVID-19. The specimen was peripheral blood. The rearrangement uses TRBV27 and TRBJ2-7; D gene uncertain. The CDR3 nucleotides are TGTGCCAGCAGTTCTTCCTACGAGCAGTACTTC. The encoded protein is CASSSSYEQYF.